Each of the 3 T cell receptor beta chains below was sequenced from the same sample in a study of blood T cell repertoires in COVID-19. The table came from immunoSEQ multiplex PCR; TCRdb's copy has only in-frame clones and leaves some out. The sample lists hundreds of thousands of clones, roughly 87% occurring once. The sequenced sample consisted of PBMCs or T cells enriched from blood (not recorded which). Source of these receptors: a woman between 18 and 29 years old who had recovered from COVID-19.

The chain is built from TRBV4-1 and TRBJ2-1, with a possible D match to TRBD1 (5 bases). The germline V gene encodes CDR1 MGHRA and CDR2 YSYEKL. The CDR3 sequence is 14 residues long. V lost 0 bases to trimming and J lost 5 bases, with 8 bases between them. The DNA of the CDR3 is TGCGCCAGCAGCCAAGAGGACACCGACAATGAGCAGTTCTTC. It codes for CASSQEDTDNEQFF.

V and J are TRBV18 and TRBJ2-5, with a weak D call TRBD2 (5 bases). Trimming removed 3 bases from V and 5 bases from J, with 13 bases in between. The CDR3 totals 14 residues. Germline assignment: CDR1 KGHSH and CDR2 LQKENI. CDR3 residues: CASSPRALAETQYF. The CDR3 DNA reads TGTGCCAGCTCACCTAGGGCCCTAGCCGAGACCCAGTACTTC.

This clone has just one count. The chain employs TRBV5-6 and TRBJ1-1; D unresolved. The CDR3 totals 14 residues. V lost 6 bases, J lost 0 bases, and 12 bases lay in between. Germline lookup yields CDR1 SGHDT and CDR2 YYEEEE. CDR3 nucleotide sequence: TGTGCCAGCACCCGATTGACTGTGAACACTGAAGCTTTCTTT. Translation: CASTRLTVNTEAFF. Complete variable domain (other parts from reference TRBV5-6 and TRBJ1-1): DAGVTQSPTHLIKTRGQQVTLRCSPKSGHDTVSWYQQALGQGPQFIFQYYEEEERQRGNFPDRFSGHQFPNYSSELNVNALLLGDSALYLCASTRLTVNTEAFFGQGTRLTVV.